Listed below are T cell receptor beta chains from one sample, sequenced in a study of T cell repertoires in cytomegalovirus infection. Each CDR3 protein gets one entry after TCRdb re-called the reads with MiXCR. The table lists approximately 700,000 distinct CDR3 sequences, roughly 35% of them singletons. The sample taken for sequencing was PBMCs. These receptors all stem from a human donor in good health (CMV status not recorded). Some clones in this sample may be carry-over from other donors' samples. The CDR3 runs from the conserved cysteine through the conserved F or W. D genes are given only for firm matches. A clone size is listed for some rows: how often the clone was seen (once, few, many), or a class if it is expanded.

j_call clone_size d_call v_call cdr3_aa cdr3_nt
TRBJ1-5 many . TRBV28 CASSLGTTQPQHF TGTGCCAGCAGTTTGGGAACAACTCAGCCCCAGCATTTT
TRBJ2-5 once TRBD2 TRBV4-2 CASSQGTLAGKNEETQYF TGTGCCAGCAGCCAAGGAACACTAGCGGGGAAAAACGAAGAGACCCAGTACTTC
TRBJ2-3 . TRBD2 TRBV11-2 CASSLVPRTSGGAPQDTQYF TGTGCCAGCAGCTTAGTGCCCCGTACTAGCGGGGGGGCCCCTCAAGATACGCAGTATTTT
TRBJ1-1 few . TRBV12-3/TRBV12-4 CASSLASGYTEAFF TGTGCCAGCAGTTTAGCGTCGGGATACACTGAAGCTTTCTTT
TRBJ2-7 many TRBD1 TRBV7-8 CASSLAGQVNYEQYF TGTGCCAGCAGCTTAGCCGGACAGGTAAACTACGAGCAGTACTTC
TRBJ2-7 . TRBD2 TRBV20-1 CSARGQAGGFHEQYF TGCAGTGCTAGAGGGCAAGCGGGAGGTTTCCACGAGCAGTACTTC
TRBJ2-7 . . TRBV19 CASSIVGVSYEQYF TGTGCCAGTAGTATAGTAGGGGTTTCCTACGAGCAGTACTTC
TRBJ1-5 . TRBD1 TRBV30 CASGTGVQPQHF TGTGCCTCCGGGACAGGGGTTCAGCCCCAGCATTTT
TRBJ1-6 . . TRBV12-3/TRBV12-4 CASSPNLSDRASDSPLHF TGTGCCAGCAGTCCCAACCTCTCAGACCGGGCATCCGATTCACCCCTCCACTTT
TRBJ2-4 . . TRBV14 CASSSLRNRGEKNIQYF TGTGCCAGCAGCTCACTCCGTAATCGAGGGGAGAAAAACATTCAGTACTTC
TRBJ2-3 few TRBD1 TRBV20-1 CSANTVRGRRDTQYF TGCAGTGCTAACACAGTCAGGGGGCGTAGAGATACGCAGTATTTT
TRBJ1-1 few . TRBV4-1 CASSQDIGAPGTEAFF TGCGCCAGCAGCCAAGATATAGGGGCACCGGGGACTGAAGCTTTCTTT
TRBJ2-7 . TRBD1 TRBV27 CASSLAGGGSWEYF TGTGCCAGCTCCCTCGCAGGGGGCGGATCTTGGGAGTACTTC
TRBJ2-3 few TRBD1 TRBV6-1 CASGPRAGTGILDTQYF TGTGCCAGCGGCCCGCGAGCGGGGACAGGGATTTTAGATACGCAGTATTTT
TRBJ1-1 . . TRBV28 CASTTPQTGHTEAFF TGTGCCAGCACGACACCACAAACGGGTCACACTGAAGCTTTCTTT
TRBJ2-3 many TRBD1 TRBV11-2 CASSPRDRGTDTQYF TGTGCCAGCAGCCCCCGGGACAGGGGTACAGATACGCAGTATTTT